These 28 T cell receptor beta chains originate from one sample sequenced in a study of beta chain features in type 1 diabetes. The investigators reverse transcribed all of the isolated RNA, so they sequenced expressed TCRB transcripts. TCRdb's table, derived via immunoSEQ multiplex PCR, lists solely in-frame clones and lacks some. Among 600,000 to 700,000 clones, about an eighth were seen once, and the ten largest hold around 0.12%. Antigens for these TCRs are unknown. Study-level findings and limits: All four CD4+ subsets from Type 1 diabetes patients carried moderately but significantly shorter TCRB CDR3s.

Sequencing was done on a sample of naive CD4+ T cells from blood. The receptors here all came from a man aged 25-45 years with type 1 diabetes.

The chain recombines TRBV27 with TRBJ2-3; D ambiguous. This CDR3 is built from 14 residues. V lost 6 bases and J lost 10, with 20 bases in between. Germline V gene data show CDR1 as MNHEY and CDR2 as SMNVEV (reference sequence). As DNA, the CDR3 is TGTGCCAGCAGCTTGAGAGGAGATCGATACGCGCAGTATTTT. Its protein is CASSLRGDRYAQYF.

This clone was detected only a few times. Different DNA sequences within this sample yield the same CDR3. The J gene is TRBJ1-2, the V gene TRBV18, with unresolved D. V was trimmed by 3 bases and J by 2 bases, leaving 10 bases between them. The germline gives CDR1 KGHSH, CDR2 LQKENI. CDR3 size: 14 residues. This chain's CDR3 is CASSPLQDNYGYTF. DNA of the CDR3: TGTGCCAGCTCACCCCTCCAGGACAACTATGGCTACACCTTC.

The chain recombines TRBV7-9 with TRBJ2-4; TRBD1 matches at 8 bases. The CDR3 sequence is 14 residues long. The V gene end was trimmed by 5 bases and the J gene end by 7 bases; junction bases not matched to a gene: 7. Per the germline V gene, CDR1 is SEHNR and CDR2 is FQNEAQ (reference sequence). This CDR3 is CASSKDRGWNIQYF. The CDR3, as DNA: TGTGCCAGCAGCAAAGACAGGGGATGGAACATTCAGTACTTC.

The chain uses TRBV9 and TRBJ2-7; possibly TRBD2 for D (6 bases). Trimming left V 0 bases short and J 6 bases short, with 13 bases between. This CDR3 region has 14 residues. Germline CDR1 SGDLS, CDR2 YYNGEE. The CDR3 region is CASSVVSGSSEQYF. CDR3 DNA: TGTGCCAGCAGCGTAGTTAGCGGATCGAGCGAGCAGTACTTC.

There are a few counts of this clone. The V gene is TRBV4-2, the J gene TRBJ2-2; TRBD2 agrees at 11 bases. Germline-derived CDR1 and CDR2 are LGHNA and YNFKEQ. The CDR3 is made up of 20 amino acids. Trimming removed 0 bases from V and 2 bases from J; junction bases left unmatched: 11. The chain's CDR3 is CASSQDLATSGVINTGELFF. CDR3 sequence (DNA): TGTGCCAGCAGCCAAGATTTGGCGACTAGCGGGGTGATTAACACCGGGGAGCTGTTTTTT.

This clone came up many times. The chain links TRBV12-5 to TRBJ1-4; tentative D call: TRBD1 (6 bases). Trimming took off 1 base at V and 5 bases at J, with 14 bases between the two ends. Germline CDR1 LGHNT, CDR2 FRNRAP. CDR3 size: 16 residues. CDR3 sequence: CASGLATGSLNEKLFF. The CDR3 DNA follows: TGTGCTAGTGGTTTGGCCACAGGGAGCTTAAATGAAAAACTGTTTTTT.

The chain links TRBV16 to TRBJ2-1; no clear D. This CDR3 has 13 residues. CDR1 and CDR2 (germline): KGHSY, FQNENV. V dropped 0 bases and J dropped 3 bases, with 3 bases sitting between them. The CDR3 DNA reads TGTGCCAGCAGCCAATCCAGCTACAATGAGCAGTTCTTC. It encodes CASSQSSYNEQFF. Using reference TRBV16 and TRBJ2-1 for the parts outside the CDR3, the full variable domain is GEEVAQTPKHLVRGEGQKAKLYCAPIKGHSYVFWYQQVLKNEFKFLISFQNENVFDETGMPKERFSAKCLPNSPCSLEIQATKLEDSAVYFCASSQSSYNEQFFGPGTRLTVL.

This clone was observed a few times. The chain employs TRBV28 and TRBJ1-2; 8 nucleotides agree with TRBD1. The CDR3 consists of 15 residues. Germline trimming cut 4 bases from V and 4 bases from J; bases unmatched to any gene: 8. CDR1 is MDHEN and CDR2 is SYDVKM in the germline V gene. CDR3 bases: TGTGCCAGCAGTTCGATTGGACAGGGCCGCTATGGCTACACCTTC. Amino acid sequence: CASSSIGQGRYGYTF.

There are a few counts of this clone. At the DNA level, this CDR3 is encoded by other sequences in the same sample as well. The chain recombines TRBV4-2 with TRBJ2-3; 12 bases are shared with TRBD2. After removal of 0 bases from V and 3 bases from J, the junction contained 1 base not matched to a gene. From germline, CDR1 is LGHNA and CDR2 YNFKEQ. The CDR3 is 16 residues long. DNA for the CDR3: TGTGCCAGCAGCCAAGAACTAGCGGGGGGAACAGATACGCAGTATTTT. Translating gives CASSQELAGGTDTQYF.

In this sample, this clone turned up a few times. CDR3 nucleotide sequence: TGTGCCTGTGAGCGGGGGGGCTCTGGGACCCAGTACTTC. This encodes CACERGGSGTQYF. This chain connects TRBV19 to TRBJ2-5; TRBD2 matches 10 bases. CDR1 and CDR2 (germline): LNHDA, SQIVND (reference sequence). The CDR3 spans 13 residues. The ends lost 11 bases at V and 7 bases at J; junction bases unmatched: 10.

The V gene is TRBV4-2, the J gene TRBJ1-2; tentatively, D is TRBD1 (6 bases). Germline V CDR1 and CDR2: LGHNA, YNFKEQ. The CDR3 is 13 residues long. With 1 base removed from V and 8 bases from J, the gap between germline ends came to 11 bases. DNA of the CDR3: TGTGCCAGCAGCCAAGGGGGGCAGGGCGGCTACACCTTC. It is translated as CASSQGGQGGYTF.

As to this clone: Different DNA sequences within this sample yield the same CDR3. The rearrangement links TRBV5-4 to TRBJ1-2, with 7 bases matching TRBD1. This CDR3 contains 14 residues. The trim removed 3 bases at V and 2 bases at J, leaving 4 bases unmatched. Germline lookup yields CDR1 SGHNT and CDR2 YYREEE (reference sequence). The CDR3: CASSSGTANYGYTF. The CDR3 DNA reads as TGTGCCAGCAGCTCCGGGACAGCCAACTATGGCTACACCTTC.

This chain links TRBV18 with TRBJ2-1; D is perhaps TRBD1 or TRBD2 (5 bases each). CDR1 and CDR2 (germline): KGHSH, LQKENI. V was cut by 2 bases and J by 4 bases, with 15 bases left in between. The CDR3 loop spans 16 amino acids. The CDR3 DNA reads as TGTGCCAGCTCACCAAGAACGGGTGAGGGGTACAATGAGCAGTTCTTC. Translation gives CASSPRTGEGYNEQFF.

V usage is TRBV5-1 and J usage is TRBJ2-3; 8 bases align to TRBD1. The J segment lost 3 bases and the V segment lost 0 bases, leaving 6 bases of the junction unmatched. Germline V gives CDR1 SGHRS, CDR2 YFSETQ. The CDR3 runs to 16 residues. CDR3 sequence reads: CASSLGGQGRTDTQYF. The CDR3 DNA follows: TGCGCCAGCAGCTTGGGTGGACAGGGTCGGACAGATACGCAGTATTTT.

The CDR3 loop reads CASRIRGHYGYTF. Written as DNA, the CDR3 is TGTGCCAGCAGGATCAGGGGGCACTATGGCTACACCTTC. The chain couples TRBV6-5 to TRBJ1-2; 8 bases match TRBD1. The junction had 3 bases not matched to a gene; V was cut back by 6 bases and J by 3 bases. Germline V gene data show CDR1 as MNHEY and CDR2 as SVGAGI. The CDR3 is 13 residues long.

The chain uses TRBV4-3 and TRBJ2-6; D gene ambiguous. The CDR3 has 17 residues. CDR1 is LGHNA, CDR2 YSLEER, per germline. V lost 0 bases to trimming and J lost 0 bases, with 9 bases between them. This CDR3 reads CASSQDLTASGANVLTF. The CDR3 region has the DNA TGCGCCAGCAGCCAAGATCTGACTGCCTCTGGGGCCAACGTCCTGACTTTC.

CDR3 in amino acids: CSANSGTGGAGELFF. The CDR3 coding sequence is TGCAGCGCCAACTCCGGGACAGGGGGAGCCGGGGAGCTGTTTTTT. The chain links TRBV29-1 to TRBJ2-2; 11 nucleotides match TRBD1. V lost 7 bases to trimming and J lost 6 bases; unmatched junction nucleotides: 10. Germline V gives CDR1 SQVTM, CDR2 ANQGSEA. The CDR3 is 15 amino acids.

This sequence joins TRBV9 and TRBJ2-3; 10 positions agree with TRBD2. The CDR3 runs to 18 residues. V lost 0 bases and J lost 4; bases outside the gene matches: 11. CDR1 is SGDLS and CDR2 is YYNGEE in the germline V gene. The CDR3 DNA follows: TGTGCCAGCAGCGTAGTTGGGACTAGCGTGAATCGGGCAGATACGCAGTATTTT. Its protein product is CASSVVGTSVNRADTQYF.

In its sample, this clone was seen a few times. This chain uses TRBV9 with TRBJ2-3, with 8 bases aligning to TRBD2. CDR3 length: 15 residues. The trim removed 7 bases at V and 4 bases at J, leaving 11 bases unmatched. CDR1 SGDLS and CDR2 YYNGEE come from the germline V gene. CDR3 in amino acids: CASGGSSGFPDTQYF. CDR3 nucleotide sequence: TGTGCCAGCGGCGGGTCTAGCGGGTTCCCAGATACGCAGTATTTT.

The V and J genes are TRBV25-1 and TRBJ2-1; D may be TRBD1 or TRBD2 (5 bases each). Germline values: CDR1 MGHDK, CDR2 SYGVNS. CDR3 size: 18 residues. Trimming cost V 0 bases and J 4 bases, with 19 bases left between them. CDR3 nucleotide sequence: TGTGCCAGCAGTGAATATAACGGGGCCGCCCCTCGTTACAATGAGCAGTTCTTC. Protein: CASSEYNGAAPRYNEQFF.

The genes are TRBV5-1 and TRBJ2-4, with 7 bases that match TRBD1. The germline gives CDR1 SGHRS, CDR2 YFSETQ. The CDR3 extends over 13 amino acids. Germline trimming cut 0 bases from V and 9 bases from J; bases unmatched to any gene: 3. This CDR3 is CASSLEGAVIQYF. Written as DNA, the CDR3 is TGCGCCAGCAGCTTGGAGGGGGCTGTCATTCAGTACTTC.

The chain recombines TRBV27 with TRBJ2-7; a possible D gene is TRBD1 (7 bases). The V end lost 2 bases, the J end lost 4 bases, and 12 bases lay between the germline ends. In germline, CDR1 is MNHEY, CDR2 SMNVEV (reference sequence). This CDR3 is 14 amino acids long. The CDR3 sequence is CASSLQGGLYEQYF. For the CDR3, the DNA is TGTGCCAGCAGTTTACAGGGGGGATTGTACGAGCAGTACTTC.

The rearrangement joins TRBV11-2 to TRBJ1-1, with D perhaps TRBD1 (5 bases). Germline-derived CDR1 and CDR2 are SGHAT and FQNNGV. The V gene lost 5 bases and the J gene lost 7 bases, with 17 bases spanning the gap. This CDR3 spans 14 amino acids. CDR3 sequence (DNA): TGTGCCAGCAGCGCAACGAGGGGCAATATTGAAGCTTTCTTT. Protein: CASSATRGNIEAFF.

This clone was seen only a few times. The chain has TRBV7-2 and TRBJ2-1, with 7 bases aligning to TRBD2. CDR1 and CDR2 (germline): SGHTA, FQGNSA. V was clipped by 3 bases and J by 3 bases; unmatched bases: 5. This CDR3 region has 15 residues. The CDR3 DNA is TGTGCCAGCAGCTTGGAGCCGGGGGGCTACAATGAGCAGTTCTTC. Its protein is CASSLEPGGYNEQFF.

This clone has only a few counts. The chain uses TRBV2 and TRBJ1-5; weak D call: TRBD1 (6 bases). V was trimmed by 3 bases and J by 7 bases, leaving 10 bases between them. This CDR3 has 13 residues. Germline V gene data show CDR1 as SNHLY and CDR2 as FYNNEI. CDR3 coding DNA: TGTGCCAGCAGTGAGACAGGTAGCCAGCCCCAGCATTTT. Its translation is CASSETGSQPQHF.

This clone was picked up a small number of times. CDR3 region: CAWTDSLANEKLFF. The CDR3 nucleotides are TGTGCCTGGACGGATTCCTTGGCTAATGAAAAACTGTTTTTT. V and J are TRBV30 and TRBJ1-4; D not certain. Germline CDR1 and CDR2: GTSNPN and SVGIG (reference sequence). Trimming left V 4 bases short and J 3 bases short, with 12 bases between. This CDR3 has 14 amino acids.

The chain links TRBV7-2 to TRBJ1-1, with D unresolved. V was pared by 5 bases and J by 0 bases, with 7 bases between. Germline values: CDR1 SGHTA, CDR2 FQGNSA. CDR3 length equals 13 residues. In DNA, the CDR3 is TGTGCCAGCAGCCTTCAGCTGAACACTGAAGCTTTCTTT. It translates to CASSLQLNTEAFF.

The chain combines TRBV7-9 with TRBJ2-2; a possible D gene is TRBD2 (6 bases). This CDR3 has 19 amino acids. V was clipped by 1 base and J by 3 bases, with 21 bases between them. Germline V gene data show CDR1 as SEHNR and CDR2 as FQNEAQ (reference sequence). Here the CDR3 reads CASSLGAAGSPTYTGELFF. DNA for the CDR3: TGTGCCAGCAGCTTAGGAGCAGCGGGCTCCCCCACCTACACCGGGGAGCTGTTTTTT. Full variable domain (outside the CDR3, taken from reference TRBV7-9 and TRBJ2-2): DTGVSQNPRHKITKRGQNVTFRCDPISEHNRLYWYRQTLGQGPEFLTYFQNEAQLEKSRLLSDRFSAERPKGSFSTLEIQRTEQGDSAMYLCASSLGAAGSPTYTGELFFGEGSRLTVL.